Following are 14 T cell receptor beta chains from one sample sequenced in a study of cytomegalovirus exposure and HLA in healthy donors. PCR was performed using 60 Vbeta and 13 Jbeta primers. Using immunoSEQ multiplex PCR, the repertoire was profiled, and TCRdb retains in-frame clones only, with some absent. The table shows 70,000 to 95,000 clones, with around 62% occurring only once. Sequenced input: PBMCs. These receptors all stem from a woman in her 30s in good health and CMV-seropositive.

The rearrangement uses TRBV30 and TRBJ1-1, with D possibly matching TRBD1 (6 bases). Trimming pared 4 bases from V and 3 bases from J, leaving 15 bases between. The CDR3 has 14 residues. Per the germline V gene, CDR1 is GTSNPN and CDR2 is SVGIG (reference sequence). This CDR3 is CAWTRKAGDTEAFF. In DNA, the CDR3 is TGTGCCTGGACAAGGAAGGCAGGGGACACTGAAGCTTTCTTT.

CDR3: CASSTGYEQYF. The CDR3 bases are TGCGCCAGCAGCACTGGCTACGAGCAGTACTTC. The chain links TRBV5-1 to TRBJ2-7; no clear D. CDR3 length: 11 residues. The germline CDR1 and CDR2 sequences are SGHRS and YFSETQ. V lost 4 bases to trimming and J lost 3 bases, with 5 bases between them. The whole variable domain, remainder taken from reference TRBV5-1 and TRBJ2-7, is KAGVTQTPRYLIKTRGQQVTLSCSPISGHRSVSWYQQTPGQGLQFLFEYFSETQRNKGNFPGRFSGRQFSNSRSEMNVSTLELGDSALYLCASSTGYEQYFGPGTRLTVT.

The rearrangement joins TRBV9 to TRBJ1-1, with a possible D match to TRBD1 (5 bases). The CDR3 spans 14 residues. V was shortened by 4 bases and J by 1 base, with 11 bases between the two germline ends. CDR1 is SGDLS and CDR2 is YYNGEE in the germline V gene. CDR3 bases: TGTGCCAGCAGCCCTTCCGACAGGAACACTGAAGCTTTCTTT. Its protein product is CASSPSDRNTEAFF. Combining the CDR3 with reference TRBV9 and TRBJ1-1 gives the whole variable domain DSGVTQTPKHLITATGQRVTLRCSPRSGDLSVYWYQQSLDQGLQFLIQYYNGEERAKGNILERFSAQQFPDLHSELNLSSLELGDSALYFCASSPSDRNTEAFFGQGTRLTVV.

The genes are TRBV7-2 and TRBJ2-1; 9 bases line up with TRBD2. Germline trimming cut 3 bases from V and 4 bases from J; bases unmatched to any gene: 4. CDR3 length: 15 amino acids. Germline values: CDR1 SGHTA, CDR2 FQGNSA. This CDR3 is CASSFKRGAYNEQFF. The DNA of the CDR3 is TGTGCCAGCAGCTTCAAGCGGGGGGCGTACAATGAGCAGTTCTTC.

The CDR3 loop is CAWTVWTSGVYEQYF. As DNA, the CDR3 is TGTGCCTGGACGGTATGGACTAGCGGAGTATACGAGCAGTACTTC. The chain joins TRBV30 to TRBJ2-7, with TRBD2 matching over 10 bases. The CDR3 covers 15 residues. Germline V gene data show CDR1 as GTSNPN and CDR2 as SVGIG (reference sequence). J was trimmed by 4 bases and V by 4 bases; bases with no gene match: 10.

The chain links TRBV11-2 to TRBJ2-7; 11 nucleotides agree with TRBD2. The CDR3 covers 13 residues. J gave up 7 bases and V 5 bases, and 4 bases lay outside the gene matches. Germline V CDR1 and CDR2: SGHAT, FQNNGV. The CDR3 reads CASSLAGGGEQYF. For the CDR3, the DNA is TGTGCCAGCAGCCTAGCGGGGGGTGGGGAGCAGTACTTC.

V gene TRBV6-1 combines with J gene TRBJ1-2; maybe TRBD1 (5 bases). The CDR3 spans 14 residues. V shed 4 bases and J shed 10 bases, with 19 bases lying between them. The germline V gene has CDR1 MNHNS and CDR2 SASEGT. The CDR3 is CASSVGQGANVYTF. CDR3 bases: TGTGCCAGCAGTGTTGGGCAGGGCGCAAATGTCTACACCTTC.

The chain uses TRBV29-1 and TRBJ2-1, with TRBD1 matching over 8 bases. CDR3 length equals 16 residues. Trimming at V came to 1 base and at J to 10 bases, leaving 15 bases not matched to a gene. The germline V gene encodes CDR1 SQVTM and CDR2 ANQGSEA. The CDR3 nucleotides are TGCAGCGTTGAAGCCCCGTCGCCAGGGGGCAATTGGGAGCAGTTCTTC. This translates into CSVEAPSPGGNWEQFF.

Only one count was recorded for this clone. CDR3 sequence reads: CASSLGGTSNNEQFF. Written as DNA, the CDR3 is TGTGCCAGCAGCCTGGGGGGGACTAGTAATAATGAGCAGTTCTTC. The chain employs TRBV7-3 and TRBJ2-1; 8 bases fit TRBD2. The trim removed 5 bases at V and 7 bases at J, leaving 10 bases unmatched. From germline, CDR1 is SGHTA and CDR2 FQGTGA. The CDR3 consists of 15 residues. The complete variable domain, with remaining parts taken from reference TRBV7-3 and TRBJ2-1, reads GAGVSQTPSNKVTEKGKYVELRCDPISGHTALYWYRQSLGQGPEFLIYFQGTGAADDSGLPNDRFFAVRPEGSVSTLKIQRTERGDSAVYLCASSLGGTSNNEQFFGPGTRLTVL.

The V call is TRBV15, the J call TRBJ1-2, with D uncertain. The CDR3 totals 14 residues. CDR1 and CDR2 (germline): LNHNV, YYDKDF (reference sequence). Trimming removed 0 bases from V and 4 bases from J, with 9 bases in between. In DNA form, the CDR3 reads TGTGCCACCAGCAGAGATTCAGGTCCCTATGGCTACACCTTC. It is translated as CATSRDSGPYGYTF.

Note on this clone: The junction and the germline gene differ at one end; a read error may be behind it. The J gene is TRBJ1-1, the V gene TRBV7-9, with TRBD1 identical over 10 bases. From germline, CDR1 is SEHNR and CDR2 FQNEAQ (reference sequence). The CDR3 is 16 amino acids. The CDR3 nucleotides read TGTGCCAGCAGCTTAAGACAGGGGGCCTCGAACCCTGAAGCTTTCTTT. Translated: CASSLRQGASNPEAFF.

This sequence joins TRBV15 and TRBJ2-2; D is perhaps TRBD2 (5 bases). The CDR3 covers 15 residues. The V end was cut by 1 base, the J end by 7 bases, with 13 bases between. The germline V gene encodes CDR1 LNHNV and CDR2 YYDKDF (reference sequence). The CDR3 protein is CATSRVDFSGGELFF. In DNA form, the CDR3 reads TGTGCCACCAGCAGAGTGGACTTTTCCGGCGGGGAGCTGTTTTTT.

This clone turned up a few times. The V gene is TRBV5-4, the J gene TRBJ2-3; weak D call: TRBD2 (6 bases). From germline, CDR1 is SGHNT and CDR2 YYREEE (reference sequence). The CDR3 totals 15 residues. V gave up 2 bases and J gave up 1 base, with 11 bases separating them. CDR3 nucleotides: TGTGCCAGCAGCTTCATAGCGGATGGCACAGATACGCAGTATTTT. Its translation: CASSFIADGTDTQYF.

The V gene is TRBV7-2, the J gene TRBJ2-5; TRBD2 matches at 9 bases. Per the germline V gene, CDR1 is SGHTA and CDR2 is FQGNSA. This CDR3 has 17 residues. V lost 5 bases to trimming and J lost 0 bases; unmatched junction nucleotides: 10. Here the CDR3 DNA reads TGTGCCAGCAGCGTAGGTAACCTAGCGGGGTACCAAGAGACCCAGTACTTC. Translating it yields CASSVGNLAGYQETQYF.